Presented here are 20 T cell receptor beta chains from one specimen sequenced in a study of control samples from healthy donors and cancer patients. Data came from immunoSEQ multiplex PCR; TCRdb stores just in-frame clones and leaves some out. The data hold about 150,000 clones, with about nine tenths observed a single time. Material: blood. The source of these receptors is a man younger than 45 in good health.

V gene TRBV7-9 combines with J gene TRBJ2-7; D is possibly TRBD1 (6 bases). CDR3 length: 12 residues. The germline CDR1 and CDR2 sequences are SEHNR and FQNEAQ (reference sequence). With 5 bases removed from V and 5 bases from J, the gap between germline ends came to 10 bases. In nucleotides, the CDR3 is TGTGCCAGCAGCGCAACAGGGAACGAGCAGTACTTC. It translates to CASSATGNEQYF.

This clone showed up just once. The rearrangement uses TRBV7-8 and TRBJ2-3, with 12 bases lining up with TRBD2. The germline gives CDR1 SGHVS, CDR2 FQNEAQ. The CDR3 length is 21 residues. Trimming cost V 0 bases and J 1 base; bases outside gene matches: 14. The CDR3 sequence is CASSLADATSGGPWGTDTQYF. DNA of the CDR3: TGTGCCAGCAGCTTAGCGGACGCGACTAGCGGGGGCCCCTGGGGCACAGATACGCAGTATTTT.

This chain uses TRBV6-4 with TRBJ2-2; the D gene is possibly TRBD1 (6 bases). V lost 8 bases to trimming and J lost 2 bases, with 9 bases between them. Germline V gene data show CDR1 as MRHNA and CDR2 as SNTAGT. This CDR3 has 13 residues. In nucleotides, the CDR3 is TGTGCCAGCGGGACATCAAACACCGGGGAGCTGTTTTTT. It specifies CASGTSNTGELFF.

The chain is built from TRBV6-2 or TRBV6-3 and TRBJ1-2, with TRBD1 matching 8 bases. The CDR3 runs 14 residues. Germline-derived CDR1 and CDR2 are MNHEY and SVGEGT. Unmatched junction bases numbered 5, after V lost 0 bases and J lost 8 bases. The CDR3: CASSYSDRAGGYTF. CDR3 nucleotides: TGTGCCAGCAGTTACTCGGACAGGGCTGGAGGCTACACCTTC.

The gene calls are TRBV11-2 and TRBJ1-1; 7 positions match TRBD1. CDR1 SGHAT and CDR2 FQNNGV come from the germline V gene. V shed 6 bases and J 2 bases; nucleotides not matched to a gene: 6. This CDR3 spans 14 amino acids. CDR3 DNA: TGTGCCAGCAGTCCCCAGGGGGGAAACACTGAAGCTTTCTTT. Translated: CASSPQGGNTEAFF. Full variable domain (remainder filled in from reference TRBV11-2 and TRBJ1-1): EAGVAQSPRYKIIEKRQSVAFWCNPISGHATLYWYQQILGQGPKLLIQFQNNGVVDDSQLPKDRFSAERLKGVDSTLKIQPAKLEDSAVYLCASSPQGGNTEAFFGQGTRLTVV.

The chain carries TRBV6-5 and TRBJ1-1, with 8 bases lining up with TRBD1. The junction had 6 bases not matched to a gene; V was cut back by 0 bases and J by 3 bases. Germline V lookup: CDR1 MNHEY, CDR2 SVGAGI. This CDR3 is built from 16 residues. The CDR3 loop reads CASSYSQGALDTEAFF. Here the CDR3 DNA reads TGTGCCAGCAGTTACTCTCAGGGGGCGTTGGACACTGAAGCTTTCTTT.

The J gene is TRBJ2-7, the V gene TRBV5-1; 7 bases are a match to TRBD1. J was trimmed by 6 bases and V by 3 bases; bases with no gene match: 9. Germline V gives CDR1 SGHRS, CDR2 YFSETQ. The CDR3 is made up of 14 amino acids. The CDR3 is CASSSTTGDFEQYF. CDR3 DNA sequence: TGCGCCAGCAGCTCAACAACAGGGGATTTCGAGCAGTACTTC.

V and J are TRBV7-9 and TRBJ1-6; the D gene is possibly TRBD1 (5 bases). Trimming stripped 4 bases from V and 6 bases from J, with 10 bases between. CDR3 length equals 14 residues. Per the germline V gene, CDR1 is SEHNR and CDR2 is FQNEAQ (reference sequence). CDR3 amino acids: CASSSGRANSPLHF. The CDR3 nucleotides read TGTGCCAGCAGCTCGGGCAGGGCTAATTCACCCCTCCACTTT.

The chain carries TRBV7-2 and TRBJ1-5; 8 bases map to TRBD1. With 5 bases clipped from V and 0 bases from J, the junction kept 3 bases outside the gene matches. This CDR3 comprises 15 residues. Germline V gene data show CDR1 as SGHTA and CDR2 as FQGNSA. The CDR3 DNA is TGTGCCAGCAGCGTACAGGGGGGTAGCAATCAGCCCCAGCATTTT. Translated, it gives CASSVQGGSNQPQHF.

The CDR3, as DNA: TGTGCCAGCAGCGGAGGGACAGGGAAATTCCGTGGCTACACCTTC. Its translation is CASSGGTGKFRGYTF. The chain uses TRBV7-3 and TRBJ1-2; TRBD1 aligns across 9 bases. The CDR3 consists of 15 residues. Germline loops: CDR1 SGHTA, CDR2 FQGTGA. The J segment lost 7 bases and the V segment lost 5 bases, leaving 11 bases of the junction unmatched.

This rearrangement joins TRBV6-5 to TRBJ1-5, with D tentatively TRBD1 (5 bases). The CDR3 is 13 residues long. CDR1 is MNHEY and CDR2 is SVGAGI in the germline V gene. V lost 5 bases and J 4 bases, leaving 9 bases between the germline ends. CDR3 bases: TGTGCCAGCAGTCCAGGGCCAAATCAGCCCCAGCATTTT. It codes for CASSPGPNQPQHF.

This chain connects TRBV12-3 or TRBV12-4 to TRBJ1-3; a possible D gene is TRBD1 (6 bases). The V end lost 10 bases, the J end lost 4 bases, and 11 bases lay between the germline ends. The CDR3 is 12 residues long. DNA for the CDR3: TGTGCCATTCGAGACAGGGGAAACACCATATATTTT. Protein: CAIRDRGNTIYF.

The DNA of the CDR3 is TGTGCCAGCAGCTTAGCAGGTTACGGCAGCTCCTACGAGCAGTACTTC. This translates into CASSLAGYGSSYEQYF. V gene TRBV7-6 combines with J gene TRBJ2-7; D not certain. The germline gives CDR1 SGHVS, CDR2 FNYEAQ. The CDR3 length is 16 residues. Trimming left V 0 bases short and J 0 bases short, with 12 bases between.

The chain is built from TRBV7-9 and TRBJ1-2, with 7 bases lining up with TRBD1. The CDR3 totals 16 residues. Germline CDR1 and CDR2: SEHNR and FQNEAQ (reference sequence). Trimming at V came to 4 bases and at J to 4 bases, leaving 12 bases not matched to a gene. CDR3 sequence (DNA): TGTGCCAGCAGCTCGTCCCGGACAGGAAAGGGCTATGGCTACACCTTC. As protein: CASSSSRTGKGYGYTF.

V gene TRBV9 combines with J gene TRBJ1-2; no clear D gene. The CDR3 runs to 13 residues. Per germline, CDR1 SGDLS and CDR2 YYNGEE. Trimming left V 0 bases short and J 4 bases short, with 7 bases between. CDR3 sequence reads: CASSVEGGYGYTF. The CDR3 bases are TGTGCCAGCAGCGTAGAGGGAGGCTATGGCTACACCTTC.

This chain connects TRBV4-1 to TRBJ2-3; the match to TRBD2 covers 10 bases. The CDR3 extends over 15 amino acids. J was trimmed by 4 bases and V by 4 bases; bases with no gene match: 5. CDR1 and CDR2 from the germline V gene are MGHRA and YSYEKL. Written as DNA, the CDR3 is TGCGCCAGCAGCCCCCTAGCGGGGGACGCAGATACGCAGTATTTT. Translation gives CASSPLAGDADTQYF.

The gene calls are TRBV7-3 and TRBJ2-2; TRBD2 is a possible D gene (5 bases). CDR1 and CDR2 from the germline V gene are SGHTA and FQGTGA. CDR3 size: 15 residues. V was pared by 2 bases and J by 4 bases, with 11 bases between. CDR3 residues: CASSLGLATTGELFF. The CDR3, as DNA: TGTGCCAGCAGCTTAGGGCTAGCAACCACCGGGGAGCTGTTTTTT.

This chain connects TRBV25-1 to TRBJ2-1; D is uncertain. The CDR3 is 13 residues long. From germline, CDR1 is MGHDK and CDR2 SYGVNS. The V end was cut by 1 base, the J end by 9 bases, with 10 bases between. The CDR3 bases are TGTGCCAGCAGTGAATTTTACACGGGTGAGCAGTTCTTC. This sequence encodes CASSEFYTGEQFF.

The rearrangement joins TRBV7-2 to TRBJ1-6, with unresolved D. This CDR3 is 14 amino acids long. V lost 1 base, J lost 9 bases, and 10 bases lay in between. Per the germline V gene, CDR1 is SGHTA and CDR2 is FQGNSA. CDR3 amino acids: CASSLVGPSSPLHF. CDR3 DNA: TGTGCCAGCAGCTTAGTCGGACCTAGTTCACCCCTCCACTTT.

Remarks on this clone: The germline gene is not matched at one end of the junction; a read error may be the cause. V is TRBV13 and J is TRBJ2-1; D is undetermined. Germline CDR1 reads PRHDT; CDR2 reads FYEKMQ (reference sequence). The CDR3 extends over 14 amino acids. The CDR3 DNA reads as TGTGCCAGCAGCCTAGGAAACACCTACAATGAGCAGTTCTTC. Translating gives CASSLGNTYNEQFF.